The clone carrying this T cell receptor beta chain was picked up many times. What it binds is not known. TCR beta VDJ and CDR3 profiles were obtained from a genomic DNA template. Using its own MiXCR run on the reads, TCRdb lists one record per CDR3 protein. Here the sample spans about 150,000 distinct CDR3 sequences, just over 50% being singletons. This sample was included in a study of CD8+CD57+ T cells in acquired aplastic anemia. For the study at large: Average DNA yield from sorted CD4+ and CD8+ cells was approximately 3 ug.

It was patients with CD8+CD57+ cell expansion by flow cytometry who were chosen for sequencing. Untreated patients provided the blood samples, with no therapy given before sampling. General study points: Researchers reported that CD8+ Simpson's diversity was not significantly different in patients versus controls.

The V and J ends lost 7 bases and 0 bases, in that order; junction bases with no gene match: 11. The germline V gene has CDR1 SEHNR and CDR2 FQNEAQ (reference sequence). The CDR3 sequence is 17 residues long. This sequence joins TRBV7-9 and TRBJ2-5; 10 bases match TRBD2. The clonotype originates from a human donor with aplastic anemia. The specimen sequenced was sorted CD4+, CD8+, or CD8+CD57+ T cells (not recorded which) from PBMCs. For the CDR3, the DNA is TGTGCCAGCAATCTAGCGGGGGCCACTTGGTACCAAGAGACCCAGTACTTC. Translated, it gives CASNLAGATWYQETQYF. Looking up the rest from reference TRBV7-9 and TRBJ2-5 gives the full variable domain: DTGVSQNPRHKITKRGQNVTFRCDPISEHNRLYWYRQTLGQGPEFLTYFQNEAQLEKSRLLSDRFSAERPKGSFSTLEIQRTEQGDSAMYLCASNLAGATWYQETQYFGPGTRLLVL.